This passage covers 6 T cell receptor beta chains from one sample sequenced in a study of cytomegalovirus exposure and HLA in healthy donors. Sequencing used immunoSEQ multiplex PCR; TCRdb keeps in-frame clones, though not all of them. Altogether about 130,000 clones are present, roughly 89% being singletons, with the ten largest covering around 9%. The source material was PBMCs. These receptors came from a woman aged 18-29 years in good health and CMV-seropositive.

The chain is built from TRBV10-3 and TRBJ1-6; D not resolved. Between the trimmed V and J ends, which lost 4 bases and 8 bases, there was a span of 9 bases. CDR1 ENHRY and CDR2 SYGVKD come from the germline V gene. The CDR3 covers 13 residues. The CDR3 coding sequence is TGTGCCATCAGTGCCGTATTTGATTCACCCCTCCACTTT. This translates into CAISAVFDSPLHF.

The J gene is TRBJ2-7, the V gene TRBV11-2; 9 positions agree with TRBD2. The CDR3 runs 16 residues. The germline V gene has CDR1 SGHAT and CDR2 FQNNGV. Trimming cost V 8 bases and J 2 bases; bases outside gene matches: 13. The CDR3 DNA reads TGTGCCAGCTACTCACCGGGGGCTAGCGGGGCCTACGAGCAGTACTTC. It is translated as CASYSPGASGAYEQYF. The full variable domain, its missing parts supplied by reference TRBV11-2 and TRBJ2-7, is EAGVAQSPRYKIIEKRQSVAFWCNPISGHATLYWYQQILGQGPKLLIQFQNNGVVDDSQLPKDRFSAERLKGVDSTLKIQPAKLEDSAVYLCASYSPGASGAYEQYFGPGTRLTVT.

This chain joins TRBV9 and TRBJ1-2, with 7 positions matching TRBD1. The germline V gene encodes CDR1 SGDLS and CDR2 YYNGEE. The CDR3 is 14 residues long. The trim removed 4 bases at V and 5 bases at J, leaving 8 bases unmatched. The CDR3 DNA follows: TGTGCCAGCAGCACCCGGACAGGCGGATATGGCTACACCTTC. This encodes CASSTRTGGYGYTF.

The CDR3: CASSQDGGSGGKGYTDTQYF. The CDR3 nucleotides are TGCGCCAGCAGCCAAGATGGGGGTAGCGGAGGGAAAGGGTACACAGATACGCAGTATTTT. J is TRBJ2-3 and V is TRBV4-1, with D perhaps matching TRBD2 (6 bases). Germline V lookup: CDR1 MGHRA, CDR2 YSYEKL. This CDR3 has 20 residues. Trimming stripped 0 bases from V and 2 bases from J, with 24 bases between.

This chain connects TRBV5-1 to TRBJ1-6; 7 bases match TRBD1. Germline CDR1 and CDR2: SGHRS and YFSETQ. CDR3 length: 15 residues. Trimming cost V 4 bases and J 6 bases; bases outside gene matches: 7. This CDR3 is CASSGRDSGNSPLHF. DNA of the CDR3: TGCGCCAGCAGCGGCCGGGACAGCGGTAATTCACCCCTCCACTTT.

This rearrangement joins TRBV28 to TRBJ2-7, with 12 bases matching TRBD2. In germline, CDR1 is MDHEN, CDR2 SYDVKM. The CDR3 has 15 residues. J was trimmed by 2 bases and V by 5 bases; bases with no gene match: 4. In DNA form, the CDR3 reads TGTGCCAGCAGTACTAGCGGGGGGCTTGCCTACGAGCAGTACTTC. Its protein is CASSTSGGLAYEQYF.